This TCR beta chain appears in the sequencing data of a study of blood T cell repertoires in COVID-19. Study information: The cDNA or gDNA used as material had been derived from T cells, B-cell-depleted T cells, or PBMCs.

It was during active infection that Seattle patients were enrolled and then longitudinally followed. Authors' data handling: Researchers report that nucleated cell counts were estimated from reference gene primer amplification. Using immunoSEQ multiplex PCR, the repertoire was profiled, and TCRdb retains in-frame clones only, with some absent. V and J calls and clone size are as listed in that table; D and trimming were resolved from the DNA. The sample gives about 120,000 clones, 90% of which show up once; 3.8% is in the top ten. V was cut by 4 bases and J by 5 bases, with 17 bases left in between. CDR3 length: 15 residues. Looked up from germline, CDR1 is SEHNR and CDR2 is FQNEAQ (reference sequence).

This sequence was found in a woman aged 60-70 years with COVID-19, enrolled during active disease. The J gene is TRBJ2-5, the V gene TRBV7-9; weak D call: TRBD2 (5 bases). Sequencing used peripheral blood. CDR3: CASSSRASLRETQYF. The CDR3 DNA sequence: TGTGCCAGCAGCTCGCGGGCCTCGCTCCGCGAGACCCAGTACTTC. The full variable domain, its missing parts supplied by reference TRBV7-9 and TRBJ2-5, is DTGVSQNPRHKITKRGQNVTFRCDPISEHNRLYWYRQTLGQGPEFLTYFQNEAQLEKSRLLSDRFSAERPKGSFSTLEIQRTEQGDSAMYLCASSSRASLRETQYFGPGTRLLVL.